This T cell receptor beta chain was captured in a study of blood T cell repertoires in COVID-19. Whole-study context: Material from acute and convalescent COVID-19 was sourced from the United States, Italy and Spain.

Original methodology: Reference gene primer amplification yielded estimated nucleated cell counts. The protocol was immunoSEQ multiplex PCR, while the TCRdb copy is restricted to in-frame clones and leaves out a portion. V, J and clone size are taken as reported in that table, and D and trimming were inferred from the DNA itself. This sample has 91,000 or so clones, with around 84% found just once. CDR1 and CDR2 from the germline V gene are WNHNN and SYGVQD (reference sequence). This CDR3 comprises 15 residues. V was clipped by 8 bases and J by 8 bases, with 22 bases between them. This receptor was taken from a woman aged 55 to 70 in a cohort sampled during active or convalescent COVID-19. Sequenced input: peripheral blood. This chain links TRBV10-1 with TRBJ2-1, with a weak D call TRBD1 (5 bases). CDR3 in amino acids: CASASTQGNFDEQFF. The CDR3 DNA sequence: TGCGCCAGCGCCTCCACTCAGGGAAACTTCGATGAGCAGTTCTTC.